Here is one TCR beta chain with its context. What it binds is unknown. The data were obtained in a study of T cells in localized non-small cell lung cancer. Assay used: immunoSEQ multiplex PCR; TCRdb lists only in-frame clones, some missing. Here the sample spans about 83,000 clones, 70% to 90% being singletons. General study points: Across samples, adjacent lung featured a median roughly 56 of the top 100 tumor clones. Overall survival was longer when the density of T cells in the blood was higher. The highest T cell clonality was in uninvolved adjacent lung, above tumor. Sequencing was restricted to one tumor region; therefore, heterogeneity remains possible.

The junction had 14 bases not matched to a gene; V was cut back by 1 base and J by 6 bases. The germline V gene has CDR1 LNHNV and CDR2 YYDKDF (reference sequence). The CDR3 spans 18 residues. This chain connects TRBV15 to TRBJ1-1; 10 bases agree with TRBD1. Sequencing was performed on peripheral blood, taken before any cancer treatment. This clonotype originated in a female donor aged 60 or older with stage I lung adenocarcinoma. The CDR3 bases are TGTGCCACCAGCAGAGCCCGTCCGTTGACAGGGGGCCCTCCTGAAGCTTTCTTT. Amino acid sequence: CATSRARPLTGGPPEAFF.